A single sample gave rise to the 18 T cell receptor beta chains below, sequenced in a study of T cell changes during pregnancy in multiple sclerosis. Some clones are missing from TCRdb's copy, which holds only in-frame ones; the method was immunoSEQ multiplex PCR. The table includes tens of thousands of clones, roughly nine tenths detected once. Sequenced material: CD4+ T cells from peripheral blood mononuclear cells, taken before pregnancy. Source of these receptors: a female donor with multiple sclerosis, enrolled in a pregnancy study.

The V gene is TRBV18, the J gene TRBJ1-6, with D unclear. V shed 1 base and J shed 0 bases, with 10 bases lying between them. The CDR3 totals 17 residues. Germline V gives CDR1 KGHSH, CDR2 LQKENI. CDR3 DNA sequence: TGTGCCAGCTCACCACGCCCGGTGAGCTCCTATAATTCACCCCTCCACTTT. The encoded protein is CASSPRPVSSYNSPLHF.

V gene TRBV6-6 combines with J gene TRBJ2-7; 9 bases map to TRBD2. With V trimmed by 6 bases and J by 0 bases, 9 bases remained unmatched. Germline V gene sequence: CDR1 MNHNY, CDR2 SVGAGI (reference sequence). The CDR3 is 16 amino acids. This chain's CDR3 is CASSLGLAHASYEQYF. CDR3 bases: TGTGCCAGCAGCCTCGGACTAGCGCACGCCTCCTACGAGCAGTACTTC.

The gene calls are TRBV5-4 and TRBJ2-3, with TRBD2 as a possible D gene (6 bases). The V gene's germline CDR1 is SGHNT and CDR2 YYREEE (reference sequence). Deletions cut 4 bases from V and 9 bases from J, with 21 bases between. This CDR3 is built from 15 residues. CDR3 residues: CASSPLGPGRGTQYF. The CDR3 nucleotides read TGTGCCAGCAGCCCGTTGGGGCCAGGACGGGGGACGCAGTATTTT.

The V call is TRBV19, the J call TRBJ2-6; unclear D gene. V was pared by 4 bases and J by 0 bases, with 4 bases between. The CDR3 runs to 14 residues. CDR1 and CDR2 (germline): LNHDA, SQIVND (reference sequence). The CDR3: CASSTHSGANVLTF. CDR3 DNA sequence: TGTGCCAGTAGTACCCACTCTGGGGCCAACGTCCTGACTTTC.

This clone was seen once. The chain joins TRBV12-5 to TRBJ2-3; 9 bases line up with TRBD2. V lost 5 bases and J lost 2; bases outside the gene matches: 8. CDR1 LGHNT and CDR2 FRNRAP come from the germline V gene. The length of the CDR3 is 16 residues. Written as DNA, the CDR3 is TGTGCTAGTGGTCTCCGACTAGCGGCAAACACAGATACGCAGTATTTT. The encoded protein is CASGLRLAANTDTQYF.

The chain combines TRBV7-3 with TRBJ2-7; D perhaps matches TRBD1 (5 bases). The germline V gene encodes CDR1 SGHTA and CDR2 FQGTGA. This CDR3 is built from 13 residues. Trimming took off 5 bases at V and 4 bases at J, with 12 bases between the two ends. The CDR3 bases are TGTGCCAGCAGCGGCAGGGTGGGATACGAGCAGTACTTC. Its translation is CASSGRVGYEQYF.

This clone was seen once. The gene calls are TRBV11-3 and TRBJ2-2; D remains unclear. This CDR3 region has 12 residues. Looked up from germline, CDR1 is SGHNT and CDR2 is YENEEA. Between the trimmed V and J ends, which lost 2 bases and 6 bases, there was a span of 4 bases. CDR3 protein: CASSLWPGELFF. In nucleotides, the CDR3 is TGTGCCAGCAGCTTATGGCCCGGGGAGCTGTTTTTT.

The V call is TRBV2, the J call TRBJ1-2, with 9 bases aligning to TRBD1. CDR3 length: 15 residues. V lost 9 bases to trimming and J lost 6 bases; unmatched junction nucleotides: 14. The germline gives CDR1 SNHLY, CDR2 FYNNEI. The CDR3 region has the DNA TGTGCCAGTCGTACCGGGACAGGGATCTACGATGGCTACACCTTC. This codes for CASRTGTGIYDGYTF.

The chain uses TRBV9 and TRBJ2-3; 9 bases match TRBD2. The CDR3 runs 14 residues. Germline CDR1 is SGDLS and CDR2 is YYNGEE. V was pared by 2 bases and J by 5 bases, with 3 bases of the junction left unmatched. CDR3 amino acids: CASSVAGGQDTQYF. The DNA for the CDR3 is TGTGCCAGCAGCGTGGCGGGGGGGCAAGATACGCAGTATTTT.

The CDR3 region has the DNA TGTGCCAGCAGCTTAGGAGGTCCGAGCCTAGGGGTCGAGCAGTACTTC. Amino acid sequence: CASSLGGPSLGVEQYF. This chain uses TRBV7-2 with TRBJ2-7; D might be TRBD1 (5 bases). Germline V CDR1 and CDR2: SGHTA, FQGNSA. V dropped 1 base and J dropped 6 bases, with 19 bases sitting between them. CDR3 length equals 16 residues.

The rearrangement links TRBV15 to TRBJ2-7; TRBD1 aligns across 8 bases. Germline V gene sequence: CDR1 LNHNV, CDR2 YYDKDF (reference sequence). The CDR3 runs 16 residues. Losses at the gene ends were 5 bases for V and 1 base for J; bases not matched to a gene: 10. CDR3 sequence reads: CATSAQPGQESYEQYF. In nucleotides, the CDR3 is TGTGCCACCAGCGCCCAACCGGGACAGGAGTCCTACGAGCAGTACTTC.

The V and J genes are TRBV6-5 and TRBJ2-7; D remains unclear. The CDR3 extends over 13 amino acids. Germline V CDR1 and CDR2: MNHEY, SVGAGI. Trimming cost V 4 bases and J 1 base, with 8 bases left between them. This CDR3 reads CASSSQDSYEQYF. The CDR3 region has the DNA TGTGCCAGCAGTTCCCAGGATTCCTACGAGCAGTACTTC.

The chain links TRBV4-2 to TRBJ2-7, with 7 bases lining up with TRBD2. Germline V gene lookup returns CDR1 LGHNA and CDR2 YNFKEQ. The CDR3 contains 15 residues. Trimming took 3 bases from V and 6 from J; bases not matched to a gene: 11. CDR3 nucleotides: TGTGCCAGCAGCCAGGCGCGGGGGTCCCCCGCCGAGCAGTACTTC. Amino acid sequence: CASSQARGSPAEQYF.

The genes are TRBV5-8 and TRBJ1-5; D is unresolved. V was clipped by 3 bases and J by 1 base, with 26 bases between them. Germline V CDR1 and CDR2: SGHTS, YDEGEE. The CDR3 spans 20 residues. This chain's CDR3 is CASSSRLGRPIGGSNQPQHF. CDR3 in DNA: TGTGCCAGCAGCTCGAGGCTAGGGCGTCCTATCGGAGGGAGCAATCAGCCCCAGCATTTT.

This clone was seen just once. The chain combines TRBV6-6 with TRBJ2-5; D perhaps matches TRBD1 (6 bases). The CDR3 has 13 amino acids. In germline, CDR1 is MNHNY, CDR2 SVGAGI (reference sequence). The V gene lost 2 bases and the J gene lost 2 bases, with 6 bases spanning the gap. The CDR3 is CASSYDRQETQYF. In DNA form, the CDR3 reads TGTGCCAGCAGTTACGACAGGCAAGAGACCCAGTACTTC.

This rearrangement joins TRBV19 to TRBJ1-1; no reliable D call. Trimming pared 0 bases from V and 0 bases from J, leaving 5 bases between. The CDR3 consists of 14 residues. Looked up from germline, CDR1 is LNHDA and CDR2 is SQIVND (reference sequence). DNA for the CDR3: TGTGCCAGTAGTATAGATCGGGTGAACACTGAAGCTTTCTTT. Translation: CASSIDRVNTEAFF.

The chain uses TRBV9 and TRBJ2-1; 11 nucleotides agree with TRBD2. CDR3 length equals 16 residues. V dropped 6 bases and J dropped 2; count of bases not matched to a gene: 7. The germline V gene encodes CDR1 SGDLS and CDR2 YYNGEE. The CDR3 loop reads CASTPNSGGAYNEQFF. In DNA, the CDR3 is TGTGCCAGCACACCGAATAGCGGGGGGGCCTACAATGAGCAGTTCTTC.

The chain links TRBV19 to TRBJ1-5, with TRBD1 as a possible D gene (5 bases). The germline V gene has CDR1 LNHDA and CDR2 SQIVND (reference sequence). The CDR3 contains 14 residues. V was trimmed by 3 bases and J by 3 bases, leaving 9 bases between them. CDR3 loop: CASSIRQYNQPQHF. In nucleotides, the CDR3 is TGTGCCAGTAGTATTCGACAGTACAATCAGCCCCAGCATTTT.